The present T cell receptor beta chain was sequenced within a study of blood T cell repertoires in COVID-19. In the study overall: Samples taken during acute and convalescent COVID-19 were collected in the United States, Italy and Spain. The cDNA or gDNA used as material had been derived from T cells, B-cell-depleted T cells, or PBMCs.

Authors' analysis steps: Nucleated cell counts were estimated from reference gene primer amplification. The assay was immunoSEQ multiplex PCR, and TCRdb's table has in-frame clones only and misses some. That table is the source of V, J and clone size, and D and trimming were worked out from the DNA. The table has about half a million clones, 70% to 90% seen once. The specimen sequenced was peripheral blood. The sequence was collected from a human donor in a cohort sampled during active COVID-19.

CDR3 DNA sequence: TGTGCCACCTCTAGCGGGAGGGCGTTCCAAGAGACCCAGTACTTC. This translates into CATSSGRAFQETQYF. This chain links TRBV7-2 with TRBJ2-5, with TRBD2 matching over 12 bases. The V and J ends lost 10 bases and 1 base, in that order; junction bases with no gene match: 7. This CDR3 is 15 amino acids long. CDR1 SGHTA and CDR2 FQGNSA come from the germline V gene.